These T cell receptor beta chains were read from a single sample in a study of blood T cells in healthy people across ages. One entry per CDR3 protein, called by TCRdb with MiXCR from the 5' RACE reads. The table records over a million distinct CDR3 sequences, around two fifths of them present only once. The specimen was blood. The receptors were gathered from a woman younger than 35 in good health. CDR3s include the opening cysteine and the closing phenylalanine or tryptophan. Each record gives: clone size, J gene, V gene, D gene, CDR3 protein, CDR3 DNA. A D gene is named only where the DNA matches it firmly. Clone size appears in some rows only: once, few, many, or a class for an expanded clone.

clone_size: NA
j_call: TRBJ1-1
v_call: TRBV7-2
d_call: NA
cdr3_aa: CASSLTTGLNTEAFF
cdr3_nt: TGTGCCAGCAGCTTAACTACAGGGTTGAACACTGAAGCTTTCTTT

clone_size: NA
j_call: TRBJ1-1
v_call: TRBV3-1
d_call: NA
cdr3_aa: CAGSQSGNTEAFF
cdr3_nt: TGTGCCGGCAGCCAATCCGGGAACACTGAAGCTTTCTTT

clone_size: NA
j_call: TRBJ2-7
v_call: TRBV3-1
d_call: NA
cdr3_aa: CASSRGADPRYEQYF
cdr3_nt: TGTGCCAGCAGCCGGGGGGCGGATCCTCGCTACGAGCAGTACTTC

clone_size: NA
j_call: TRBJ2-5
v_call: TRBV7-9
d_call: TRBD2
cdr3_aa: CASSLAPSGAPETQYF
cdr3_nt: TGTGCCAGCAGCTTAGCGCCTAGCGGGGCCCCAGAGACCCAGTACTTC

clone_size: few
j_call: TRBJ2-7
v_call: TRBV20-1
d_call: NA
cdr3_aa: CSARDAGIAYNEQYF
cdr3_nt: TGCAGTGCTAGAGATGCCGGGATCGCCTACAATGAGCAGTACTTC

clone_size: NA
j_call: TRBJ2-7
v_call: TRBV11-2
d_call: NA
cdr3_aa: CASSSKVDHEQYF
cdr3_nt: TGTGCCAGCAGCTCCAAAGTAGACCACGAGCAGTACTTC

clone_size: few
j_call: TRBJ2-5
v_call: TRBV4-1
d_call: TRBD2
cdr3_aa: CASSQDLSGGVETQYF
cdr3_nt: TGCGCCAGCAGCCAAGATCTTAGCGGGGGGGTCGAGACCCAGTACTTC

clone_size: NA
j_call: TRBJ2-2
v_call: TRBV7-9
d_call: TRBD2
cdr3_aa: CASSLAQAGGNTGELFF
cdr3_nt: TGTGCCAGCAGCTTAGCGCAAGCGGGAGGGAACACCGGGGAGCTGTTTTTT

clone_size: few
j_call: TRBJ2-5
v_call: TRBV4-1
d_call: TRBD2
cdr3_aa: CASSQGTSGGATETQYF
cdr3_nt: TGCGCCAGCAGCCAAGGAACTAGCGGGGGGGCCACGGAGACCCAGTACTTC

clone_size: few
j_call: TRBJ2-7
v_call: TRBV28
d_call: NA
cdr3_aa: CASSFAGKEPYEQYF
cdr3_nt: TGTGCCAGCAGTTTTGCCGGAAAAGAACCCTACGAGCAGTACTTC

clone_size: NA
j_call: TRBJ1-1
v_call: TRBV2
d_call: NA
cdr3_aa: CASSENAAEAFF
cdr3_nt: TGTGCCAGCAGTGAAAATGCAGCTGAAGCTTTCTTT

clone_size: many
j_call: TRBJ2-3
v_call: TRBV7-2
d_call: NA
cdr3_aa: CASSLEPALDTQYF
cdr3_nt: TGTGCCAGCAGCTTAGAGCCAGCATTGGATACGCAGTATTTT

clone_size: NA
j_call: TRBJ2-7
v_call: TRBV12-3/TRBV12-4
d_call: TRBD2
cdr3_aa: CASSATGTNYEQYF
cdr3_nt: TGTGCCAGCAGTGCGACCGGGACTAACTACGAGCAGTACTTC

clone_size: many
j_call: TRBJ2-7
v_call: TRBV11-2
d_call: NA
cdr3_aa: CASSLGTVPSYEQYF
cdr3_nt: TGTGCCAGCAGCTTAGGGACAGTGCCCTCCTACGAGCAGTACTTC

clone_size: NA
j_call: TRBJ1-1
v_call: TRBV7-2
d_call: TRBD1
cdr3_aa: CASSYTKTGGPEAFF
cdr3_nt: TGTGCCAGCAGCTACACCAAAACAGGGGGCCCTGAAGCTTTCTTT

clone_size: NA
j_call: TRBJ1-1
v_call: TRBV2
d_call: TRBD1
cdr3_aa: CASSKAGTENTEAFF
cdr3_nt: TGTGCCAGCAGTAAAGCCGGGACAGAGAACACTGAAGCTTTCTTT

clone_size: once
j_call: TRBJ1-2
v_call: TRBV4-2
d_call: TRBD1
cdr3_aa: CASSQEQGAESGYTF
cdr3_nt: TGTGCCAGCAGCCAAGAGCAGGGGGCTGAAAGTGGCTACACCTTC

clone_size: many
j_call: TRBJ2-7
v_call: TRBV7-9
d_call: NA
cdr3_aa: CASSLRPDYEQYF
cdr3_nt: TGCGCCAGCAGCTTGCGACCCGACTACGAGCAGTACTTC

clone_size: few
j_call: TRBJ1-2
v_call: TRBV25-1
d_call: NA
cdr3_aa: CASSEVTGGTHGYTF
cdr3_nt: TGTGCCAGCAGTGAAGTGACGGGTGGCACACATGGCTACACCTTC

clone_size: many
j_call: TRBJ2-1
v_call: TRBV4-1
d_call: NA
cdr3_aa: CASSRTSLNEQFF
cdr3_nt: TGCGCCAGCAGCCGGACTTCTTTAAATGAGCAGTTCTTC